This TCR beta chain was sequenced during a study of blood T cell repertoires in COVID-19. In the study overall: COVID-19 samples from acute and convalescent phases originated in the United States, Italy and Spain. The analysed material was cDNA or gDNA that came from T cells, B-cell-depleted T cells, or PBMCs.

With 0 bases removed from V and 0 bases from J, the gap between germline ends came to 4 bases. This CDR3 is 15 amino acids long. In germline, CDR1 is SGDLS, CDR2 YYNGEE. In the authors' methods: Amplification of reference gene primers was used by the study to estimate nucleated cell counts. The protocol was immunoSEQ multiplex PCR, while the TCRdb copy is restricted to in-frame clones and leaves out a portion. Clone size and V and J calls were adopted from that table, with D and trimming inferred from the DNA. There are about 72,000 clones in the sample; roughly 85% occur only once, and 15% to 20% lies in the top ten.

Sample: peripheral blood. The source is a woman older than 75 with acute or convalescent COVID-19. The V and J genes are TRBV9 and TRBJ2-6; no reliable D call. CDR3 nucleotides: TGTGCCAGCAGCGTAGCCGGCTCTGGGGCCAACGTCCTGACTTTC. The encoded protein is CASSVAGSGANVLTF.